The TCR beta chain described here comes from a study of T cells in Graves' hyperthyroidism and ophthalmopathy. Amplified regions were TCR beta CDR3 sequences from RNA transcripts. HTBI primers were used for first-round RT-PCR of the TCR CDR3. TCRdb passed the multiplex PCR reads through MiXCR, listing each CDR3 protein once. The data contain 340,000 or so distinct CDR3 sequences, approximately 15% of them singletons. The V and J ends lost 5 bases and 6 bases, in that order; junction bases with no gene match: 11. The CDR3 is 14 amino acids. Germline CDR1 SGHDT, CDR2 YYEEEE. Study-level results: Using 13 V-J features, a model discriminated ophthalmopathy from stable hyperthyroidism.

This clonotype has a count of ten or more. The antigen is undetermined. Sequencing was carried out using blood. This rearrangement joins TRBV5-6 to TRBJ2-7; 7 nucleotides line up with TRBD1. The clonotype comes from a man aged 30 to 45 with Graves' hyperthyroidism. The CDR3 region is CASSPSGTESEQYF. DNA for the CDR3: TGTGCCAGCAGTCCATCCGGGACAGAAAGCGAGCAGTACTTC.